This T cell receptor beta chain was recorded in a study of shared clonotypes between healthy human individuals. The wider study: CD4 naive cells filled three plates per donor, CD4 memory three, CD8 naive two and CD8 memory one.

Study results and limitations: Memory subsets generally showed smaller estimated richness than naive subsets did.

Each sample came from a Caucasian adult donor living in Nashville, Tennessee. The CDR3 runs to 17 residues. Germline CDR1 and CDR2: LGHNA and YNFKEQ. The V and J ends lost 0 bases and 10 bases respectively, with 21 bases between them. This clone was observed once. Its target is unknown. Libraries were prepared by immunoSEQ multiplex PCR; TCRdb keeps only in-frame clonotypes and omits some of them. The table records about 2.4 million clones, 85% to 95% of them present only once. The sequenced material came from naive CD4+ T cells sorted from blood. Indicated subset: CD45RA+ positively selected. This chain joins TRBV4-2 and TRBJ1-4; D might be TRBD1 (6 bases). The receptor comes from a man between 18 and 35 years old in good health. The CDR3 sequence is CASSQDGGSPLERKLFF. The CDR3 DNA sequence: TGTGCCAGCAGCCAAGATGGGGGCTCCCCCCTCGAGAGAAAACTGTTTTTT.